The sequence of this T cell receptor beta chain was determined in a study of cytomegalovirus exposure and HLA in healthy donors. The CDR3 has 14 amino acids. Per the germline V gene, CDR1 is GTSNPN and CDR2 is SVGIG (reference sequence). V was pared by 5 bases and J by 0 bases, with 6 bases of the junction left unmatched. PCR involved 60 Vbeta and 13 Jbeta primers. Sequencing was performed with immunoSEQ multiplex PCR; in TCRdb, only in-frame clones are kept and a portion is missing. The profile shows 100,000 to 150,000 clones, over 70% of them singletons. The V gene is TRBV30, the J gene TRBJ2-7; the match to TRBD2 covers 8 bases. The sample taken for sequencing was PBMCs. The source is a woman in her forties or fifties in good health and CMV-seropositive. This CDR3 reads CAWCHSGTSYEQYF. The CDR3 DNA reads TGTGCCTGGTGCCATAGCGGGACCTCCTACGAGCAGTACTTC.